The 6 T cell receptor beta chains in this list originate from one sample, sequenced in a study of CD8 T cells in Susac syndrome. RNA totalling about 0.5 to 1 ug underwent reverse transcription with random hexamers. TCRdb recomputed calls from the immunoSEQ multiplex PCR reads with MiXCR, one row per CDR3 protein. This sample carries under 200,000 distinct CDR3 sequences, around 95% of them seen once, and the ten largest clones take around 0.16%. Material for sequencing was CD8+ T cells from PBMCs. The receptors originated from a human donor with Susac syndrome.

The chain combines TRBV20-1 with TRBJ2-5; 9 bases map to TRBD1. There are 12 residues in the CDR3. CDR1 DFQATT and CDR2 SNEGSKA come from the germline V gene (reference sequence). The junction had 4 bases not matched to a gene; V was cut back by 7 bases and J by 4 bases. CDR3 coding DNA: TGCAGTGGGGGACAGGGCGGAGAGACCCAGTACTTC. Translated, it gives CSGGQGGETQYF.

V gene TRBV12-3 or TRBV12-4 combines with J gene TRBJ2-3; 10 nucleotides agree with TRBD2. With V trimmed by 5 bases and J by 2 bases, 7 bases remained unmatched. The CDR3 is 16 residues long. The CDR3 loop is CASSLSGGASTDTQYF. DNA of the CDR3: TGTGCCAGCAGTCTCAGCGGGGGGGCCTCCACAGATACGCAGTATTTT.

This sequence joins TRBV9 and TRBJ2-2; D may be TRBD1 (6 bases). Germline CDR1 SGDLS, CDR2 YYNGEE. This CDR3 region has 15 residues. With 1 base removed from V and 3 bases from J, the gap between germline ends came to 10 bases. CDR3 nucleotides: TGTGCCAGCAGCGTAACAGGGTCTGACACCGGGGAGCTGTTTTTT. Its protein product is CASSVTGSDTGELFF.

This clonotype was recorded once. The genes are TRBV29-1 and TRBJ1-1, with 7 bases matching TRBD1. Germline CDR1 reads SQVTM; CDR2 reads ANQGSEA. The trim removed 0 bases at V and 4 bases at J, leaving 8 bases unmatched. This CDR3 has 15 amino acids. The CDR3 loop reads CSVEESAGGFTEAFF. As DNA, the CDR3 is TGCAGCGTTGAAGAAAGCGCAGGGGGTTTCACTGAAGCTTTCTTT.

The rearrangement joins TRBV24-1 to TRBJ2-4; the D is unclear. Trimming removed 3 bases at V and 5 bases at J, with 7 bases between. The germline CDR1 and CDR2 sequences are KGHDR and SFDVKD. The CDR3 contains 13 residues. The CDR3: CATSDRSENIQYF. As DNA, the CDR3 is TGTGCCACCAGTGATCGGTCAGAAAACATTCAGTACTTC.

The rearrangement uses TRBV6-6 and TRBJ2-7, with D possibly being TRBD1 (7 bases). The CDR3 covers 16 residues. The germline V gene has CDR1 MNHNY and CDR2 SVGAGI (reference sequence). V was clipped by 5 bases and J by 2 bases, with 19 bases between them. CDR3 sequence reads: CASSQGGQINAYEQYF. Here the CDR3 DNA reads TGTGCCAGCAGTCAGGGGGGACAGATAAACGCCTACGAGCAGTACTTC.